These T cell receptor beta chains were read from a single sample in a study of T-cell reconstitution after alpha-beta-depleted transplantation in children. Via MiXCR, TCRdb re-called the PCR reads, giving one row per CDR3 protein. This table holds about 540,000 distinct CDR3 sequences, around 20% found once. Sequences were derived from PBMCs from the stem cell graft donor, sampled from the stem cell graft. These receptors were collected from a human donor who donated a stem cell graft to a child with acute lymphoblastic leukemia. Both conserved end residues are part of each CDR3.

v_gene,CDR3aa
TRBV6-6,CASSYGGSEQYF
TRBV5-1,CASSLDPSASTDTQYF
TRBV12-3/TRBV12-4,CASSFLGGLTYNEQFF
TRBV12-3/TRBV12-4,CASSYAGTGELFF
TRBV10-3,CAISGTGYEQYF
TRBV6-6,CASSYGGNQPQHF
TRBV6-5,CASSVEFPGLAGGDEQFF
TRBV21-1,CASSAPRDPGDEQYF
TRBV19,CASMPKGYSNQPQHF
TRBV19,CASSRASGSKEQFF
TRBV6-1,CASSEGYTYYEQYF
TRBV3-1,CASSPRDGYNEQFF
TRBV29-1,CSGLAGDSYEQYF
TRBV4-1,CASSPPPGQGLSYEQYF
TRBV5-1,CASSLLGSDYEQYF
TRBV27,CASSTQVMGSHAFF
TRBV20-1,CSALRDIYSYEQYF
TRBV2,CASSEKGVPQEEQYF
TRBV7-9,CASKQGIGGGYTF
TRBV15,CATSRGGDPNEKLFF
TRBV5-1,CASRRSGPIIDEQFF
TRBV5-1,CASSLAGTAGSNEKLFF
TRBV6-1,CASSPTTGILNEQFF
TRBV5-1,CASSLAGTNKETQYF
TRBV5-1,CASSLDRVGGYTF
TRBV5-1,CASSLEGEDNQPQHF
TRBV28,CASRTSGRNYEQYF
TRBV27,CASSLRGPAHEQYF
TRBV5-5,CASTPWGGNTEAFF
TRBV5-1,CASSPTGIWSSYNEQFF
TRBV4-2,CASSQELAGISHYEQYF
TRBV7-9,CASSSYGTGDKETQYF
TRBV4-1,CASRQTGTGELFF
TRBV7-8,CASSSEGDEQFF
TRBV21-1,CASSKLGTSGRETQYF
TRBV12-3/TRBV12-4,CASSLGHHEQFF
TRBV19,CASSAPKAGTYGYTF
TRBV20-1,CSAFWEPRTGETQYF
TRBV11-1,CASSYGAGERQAGYEQYF
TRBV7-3,CASSLGSRAGKLTEAFF
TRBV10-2,CAISTSAYNEHFF
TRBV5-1,CASSAISYEQYF
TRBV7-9,CASSFARGPRTEAFF
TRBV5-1,CASSLSRGENQPQHF
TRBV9,CASSARGGAETQYF
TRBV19,CASSIGTNTEAFF
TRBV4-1,CASSLLSGDLYNEQFF
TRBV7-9,CASSAKGNTEAFF
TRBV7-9,CASSPTPQNEQFF
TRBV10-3,CAISESNRDRSHEQFF
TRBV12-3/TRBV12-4,CASSLSPSAGREVNQPQHF
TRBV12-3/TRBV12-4,CASSLGGGLNGYTF
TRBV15,CATTTLDRTPNTGELFF
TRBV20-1,CSAPRGNTQYF
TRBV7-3,CASSLNPTGTSLNNEQFF
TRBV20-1,CSAREGSTYNEQFF
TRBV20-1,CSAEDSPSYNEQFF
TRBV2,CASSEVMNTEAFF
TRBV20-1,CSARDRETSGSMINIQYF